Detailed here is one TCR beta chain. This record belongs to a study of blood T cell repertoires in COVID-19. Study context: PBMCs, B-cell-depleted T cells, or T cells provided the cDNA or gDNA that made up the material.

TCRdb's table, derived via immunoSEQ multiplex PCR, lists solely in-frame clones and lacks some. The sample includes tens of thousands of clones, around 84% of them seen just once. The V gene's germline CDR1 is LGHNA and CDR2 YNFKEQ. The J segment lost 7 bases and the V segment lost 0 bases, leaving 6 bases of the junction unmatched. There are 15 residues in the CDR3. The receptor was derived from a man in his 70s with acute or convalescent COVID-19. The J gene is TRBJ2-1, the V gene TRBV4-2, with TRBD2 identical over 7 bases. Sample: peripheral blood. This CDR3 reads CASSQDATSRNEQFF. The CDR3 DNA reads as TGTGCCAGCAGCCAAGATGCGACTAGCCGGAATGAGCAGTTCTTC.